This T cell receptor (beta chain) comes out of a study of blood T cell repertoires in COVID-19. Assay: immunoSEQ multiplex PCR; the TCRdb copy retains only in-frame clones and omits some. Among around 310,000 clones listed, about nine tenths were seen once. The CDR3 spans 13 residues. Germline values: CDR1 GTSNPN, CDR2 SVGIG (reference sequence). Losses at the gene ends were 6 bases for V and 9 bases for J; bases not matched to a gene: 13. In terms of age and location, participants ranged from roughly 18 to 95 years and lived in about 25 US areas. Participant-reported clinical history was the basis for cohort assignment. Among Cohort 3 donors, those recovered had two negative PCRs, clearance, or symptom resolution.

The sample taken for sequencing was PBMCs or T cells enriched from blood (not recorded which). J is TRBJ2-5 and V is TRBV30, with 7 bases that match TRBD1. This clonotype was obtained from a woman between 25 and 40 years old who had recovered from COVID-19. CDR3: CACQAFGQGAQYF. The CDR3 coding sequence is TGTGCCTGCCAAGCTTTCGGCCAGGGGGCCCAGTACTTC.